This T cell receptor (beta chain) was recorded in a study of OX40 agonist ivuxolimab in advanced cancers. CDR1 and CDR2 (germline): SGHTA, FQGNSA. Trimming shortened V by 2 bases and J by 1 base, and 10 bases separated the two germline ends. The CDR3 is 15 amino acids. Sequencing was performed with immunoSEQ multiplex PCR; in TCRdb, only in-frame clones are kept and a portion is missing. The sample lists about 100,000 clones, 94% seen once, with around 0.17% in the top ten. The clonotype comes from an adult with an advanced solid tumor such as melanoma, head and neck, liver or kidney cancer. The V and J genes are TRBV7-2 and TRBJ2-3; TRBD2 might be the D (6 bases). Sequenced material: CD4+ or CD8+ T cells sorted from blood, taken in a trial of the OX40 agonist ivuxolimab. CDR3 amino acids: CASSLRAGRTDTQYF. CDR3 nucleotide sequence: TGTGCCAGCAGCTTACGCGCGGGACGCACAGATACGCAGTATTTT. The whole variable domain, filled in from reference TRBV7-2 and TRBJ2-3, reads GAGVSQSPSNKVTEKGKDVELRCDPISGHTALYWYRQSLGQGLEFLIYFQGNSAPDKSGLPSDRFSAERTGGSVSTLTIQRTQQEDSAVYLCASSLRAGRTDTQYFGPGTRLTVL.